Below, 23 T cell receptor beta chains from the same sample are listed, as sequenced in a study of T cells after yellow fever vaccination. Using its own MiXCR run on the 5' RACE reads, TCRdb lists one record per CDR3 protein. The profile covers 300,000 to 350,000 distinct CDR3 sequences, with around 8.1% appearing a single time and around 17% taken by the ten largest. The sequencing used PBMCs, collected about 49 days after the first yellow fever vaccination. Receptors originate from a young man who received the YFV17D yellow fever vaccine.

This chain joins TRBV6-5 and TRBJ2-7; D may be TRBD1 (6 bases). Per germline, CDR1 MNHEY and CDR2 SVGAGI. V lost 0 bases, J lost 7 bases, and 13 bases lay in between. The CDR3 has 14 residues. The CDR3 loop is CASSYSLGAREQYV. The CDR3 nucleotides read TGTGCCAGCAGTTACTCGCTGGGGGCACGGGAGCAGTACGTC.

For the CDR3, the DNA is TGTGCCAGCAGTTTATACGGGGGCCGATACAATGAGCAGTTCTTC. This translates into CASSLYGGRYNEQFF. The chain carries TRBV28 and TRBJ2-1; possibly TRBD1 or TRBD2 for D (6 bases each). Trimming removed 1 base from V and 4 bases from J, with 11 bases in between. CDR1 and CDR2 from the germline V gene are MDHEN and SYDVKM. This CDR3 is built from 15 residues.

This clonotype was picked up a small number of times. This chain links TRBV5-1 with TRBJ2-3; D may be TRBD1 (6 bases). With 3 bases removed from V and 0 bases from J, the gap between germline ends came to 17 bases. The CDR3 runs 17 residues. Germline V CDR1 and CDR2: SGHRS, YFSETQ. Here the CDR3 reads CASSSTGQLSSTDTQYF. The CDR3, as DNA: TGCGCCAGCAGCTCCACCGGACAGTTATCTAGCACAGATACGCAGTATTTT.

This chain uses TRBV5-1 with TRBJ2-2; D is uncertain. Germline CDR1 SGHRS, CDR2 YFSETQ. V lost 0 bases and J 4 bases, leaving 7 bases between the germline ends. This CDR3 has 14 amino acids. The CDR3 DNA follows: TGCGCCAGCAGCTTGGTTGACCGCACCGGGGAGCTGTTTTTT. Translated, it gives CASSLVDRTGELFF.

J is TRBJ2-7 and V is TRBV7-2, with a weak D call TRBD2 (6 bases). The germline V gene encodes CDR1 SGHTA and CDR2 FQGNSA. The CDR3 is made up of 14 amino acids. Trimming took off 7 bases at V and 10 bases at J, with 23 bases between the two ends. The CDR3 is CASNQKGRQGGQYV. The CDR3 coding sequence is TGTGCCAGCAACCAAAAGGGGAGGCAGGGCGGACAGTACGTC.

This chain connects TRBV7-8 to TRBJ2-7; D ambiguous. Trimming stripped 5 bases from V and 4 bases from J, with 15 bases between. The CDR3 extends over 14 amino acids. Per germline, CDR1 SGHVS and CDR2 FQNEAQ. The CDR3 protein is CASSPRVRNYEQYF. The DNA for the CDR3 is TGTGCCAGCAGCCCGCGCGTCAGGAATTACGAGCAGTACTTC.

In DNA form, the CDR3 reads TGTGCCAGCAGCCAAAATGGACTAGACGCAGATACGCAGTATTTT. It specifies CASSQNGLDADTQYF. The V call is TRBV3-1, the J call TRBJ2-3, with TRBD2 matching 7 bases. Germline loops: CDR1 LGHDT, CDR2 YNNKEL (reference sequence). CDR3 length: 15 amino acids. With 2 bases clipped from V and 4 bases from J, the junction kept 6 bases outside the gene matches.

The V call is TRBV14, the J call TRBJ1-4; D call uncertain. CDR1 is SGHDN and CDR2 is FVKESK in the germline V gene. This CDR3 comprises 16 residues. The V gene lost 0 bases and the J gene lost 0 bases, with 8 bases spanning the gap. CDR3 DNA: TGTGCCAGCAGCCAAGACATGGCCTCAACTAATGAAAAACTGTTTTTT. Translating gives CASSQDMASTNEKLFF.

This clonotype was seen only a few times. The chain is built from TRBV5-4 and TRBJ1-2; D unresolved. CDR3 length: 14 amino acids. V gave up 0 bases and J gave up 6 bases, with 12 bases separating them. Germline assignment: CDR1 SGHNT and CDR2 YYREEE (reference sequence). CDR3 sequence (DNA): TGTGCCAGCAGCTTGGTAGGGTCCGAGAATGGCTACACCTTC. Its protein is CASSLVGSENGYTF.

This clonotype was counted a few times. This chain joins TRBV27 and TRBJ1-4; 9 bases are shared with TRBD1. Trimming at V came to 7 bases and at J to 3 bases, leaving 12 bases not matched to a gene. The germline CDR1 and CDR2 sequences are MNHEY and SMNVEV (reference sequence). The CDR3 runs to 17 residues. The CDR3 DNA is TGTGCCAGCATTCTACAGAAACAGGGGGCGCCTAATGAAAAACTGTTTTTT. It encodes CASILQKQGAPNEKLFF.

V and J are TRBV5-4 and TRBJ1-2, with TRBD1 identical over 9 bases. The CDR3 totals 13 residues. With V trimmed by 4 bases and J by 7 bases, 5 bases remained unmatched. CDR1 is SGHNT and CDR2 is YYREEE in the germline V gene (reference sequence). CDR3 sequence (DNA): TGTGCCAGCAGCAGGACAGGGGTTGGTGGCTACACCTTC. Its protein is CASSRTGVGGYTF.

This clonotype was detected only a few times. The rearrangement joins TRBV7-9 to TRBJ1-2; 8 bases match TRBD1. The length of the CDR3 is 16 residues. Losses at the gene ends were 1 base for V and 8 bases for J; bases not matched to a gene: 12. CDR1 SEHNR and CDR2 FQNEAQ come from the germline V gene (reference sequence). As DNA, the CDR3 is TGTGCCAGCAGCTTAGGACAGGGGACCTCCTTTATAGGCTACACCTTC. This translates into CASSLGQGTSFIGYTF.

This clonotype was picked up a small number of times. This CDR3 reads CASSLGGAPGNTIYF. The CDR3 DNA follows: TGTGCCAGCAGCTTAGGAGGGGCTCCTGGAAACACCATATATTTT. The rearrangement links TRBV7-9 to TRBJ1-3; D is possibly TRBD1 (5 bases). Trimming pared 1 base from V and 2 bases from J, leaving 9 bases between. CDR1 SEHNR and CDR2 FQNEAQ come from the germline V gene (reference sequence). The CDR3 sequence is 15 residues long.

This clonotype was counted only a few times. J is TRBJ2-2 and V is TRBV4-3; the D gene is possibly TRBD2 (6 bases). Trimming removed 0 bases at V and 5 bases at J, with 13 bases between. The CDR3 sequence is 16 residues long. The germline V gene has CDR1 LGHNA and CDR2 YSLEER. The CDR3 coding sequence is TGCGCCAGCAGCCAAGAAATGGAGGGTAGGACCGGGGAGCTGTTTTTT. Amino acid sequence: CASSQEMEGRTGELFF.

This clonotype was observed a few times. The chain combines TRBV3-1 with TRBJ2-3, with D tentatively TRBD1 or TRBD2 (6 bases each). The CDR3 totals 16 residues. Germline-derived CDR1 and CDR2 are LGHDT and YNNKEL (reference sequence). V lost 5 bases and J 6 bases, leaving 21 bases between the germline ends. The CDR3, as DNA: TGTGCCAGCAGCACACGGTTTCGAAGGGGGGATGATACGCAGTATTTT. It codes for CASSTRFRRGDDTQYF.

The V and J genes are TRBV4-3 and TRBJ2-3; 8 bases fit TRBD2. The CDR3 runs 17 residues. CDR1 is LGHNA and CDR2 is YSLEER in the germline V gene. V gave up 0 bases and J gave up 1 base; unmatched junction bases: 6. The CDR3 protein is CASSQDPRGGGTDTQYF. Here the CDR3 DNA reads TGCGCCAGCAGCCAAGATCCCCGGGGGGGGGGCACAGATACGCAGTATTTT.

The sample holds a few counts of this clonotype. CDR3 amino acids: CASSLLPHTGELFF. As DNA, the CDR3 is TGTGCCAGCAGCTTACTTCCACACACCGGGGAGCTGTTTTTT. The chain couples TRBV7-2 to TRBJ2-2; no reliable D call. Trimming took off 2 bases at V and 3 bases at J, with 7 bases between the two ends. The length of the CDR3 is 14 residues. Per the germline V gene, CDR1 is SGHTA and CDR2 is FQGNSA.

The sample holds a few counts of this clonotype. The chain uses TRBV5-1 and TRBJ1-1; 8 nucleotides match TRBD1. The junction had 5 bases not matched to a gene; V was cut back by 3 bases and J by 1 base. Germline V gene sequence: CDR1 SGHRS, CDR2 YFSETQ. CDR3 length equals 15 residues. Here the CDR3 reads CASSSQQGGNTEAFF. The CDR3 DNA sequence: TGCGCCAGCAGCTCTCAACAGGGGGGGAACACTGAAGCTTTCTTT.

The chain combines TRBV6-2 or TRBV6-3 with TRBJ2-1; D gene ambiguous. Germline CDR1 is MNHEY and CDR2 is SVGEGT. This CDR3 spans 13 amino acids. The V gene lost 6 bases and the J gene lost 4 bases, with 10 bases spanning the gap. Here the CDR3 DNA reads TGTGCCAGCAGGCTGAACCTATACAATGAGCAGTTCTTC. Amino acid sequence: CASRLNLYNEQFF.

Only a few counts were recorded for this clonotype. The J gene is TRBJ2-3, the V gene TRBV7-2; 10 bases fit TRBD2. Germline V gene sequence: CDR1 SGHTA, CDR2 FQGNSA. The CDR3 consists of 16 residues. J was trimmed by 5 bases and V by 2 bases; bases with no gene match: 7. The CDR3 is CASSLPSGGAGDTQYF. As DNA, the CDR3 is TGTGCCAGCAGCTTACCCAGCGGGGGGGCAGGAGATACGCAGTATTTT.

The rearrangement links TRBV14 to TRBJ1-5, with D tentatively TRBD1 (6 bases). The CDR3 spans 16 residues. Looked up from germline, CDR1 is SGHDN and CDR2 is FVKESK. Trimming took 0 bases from V and 5 from J, leaving 14 bases between them. CDR3 coding DNA: TGTGCCAGCAGCCAAGAGTGGCACAGGGTAGATCAGCCCCAGCATTTT. Translation: CASSQEWHRVDQPQHF.

This clonotype has just a few counts. The rearrangement uses TRBV7-2 and TRBJ1-1, with D tentatively TRBD1 (5 bases). Trimming shortened V by 5 bases and J by 5 bases, and 9 bases separated the two germline ends. Germline V lookup: CDR1 SGHTA, CDR2 FQGNSA. The CDR3 has 12 residues. The CDR3, as DNA: TGTGCCAGCAGCGGGGCTAGGACTGAAGCTTTCTTT. This codes for CASSGARTEAFF. Variable domain in full (rest from reference TRBV7-2 and TRBJ1-1): GAGVSQSPSNKVTEKGKDVELRCDPISGHTALYWYRQSLGQGLEFLIYFQGNSAPDKSGLPSDRFSAERTGGSVSTLTIQRTQQEDSAVYLCASSGARTEAFFGQGTRLTVV.

This chain joins TRBV18 and TRBJ1-2, with 7 bases identical to TRBD1. CDR1 is KGHSH, CDR2 LQKENI, per germline. The CDR3 loop spans 14 amino acids. With 3 bases clipped from V and 8 bases from J, the junction kept 9 bases outside the gene matches. The CDR3 loop reads CASSPDRDAWGYTF. The CDR3, as DNA: TGTGCCAGCTCACCCGACAGGGATGCTTGGGGCTACACCTTC.